This TCR beta chain is drawn from a study of shared clonotypes between healthy human individuals. Overall study context: Serving as donors were two women and a few men, whose ages spanned 18 to 49.

The CDR3 consists of 14 residues. The V and J ends lost 5 bases and 4 bases respectively, with 15 bases between them. Germline CDR1 and CDR2: SGHRS and YFSETQ. Study outcomes and limitations: For naive CD4 cells, 4.5% to 6.5% of clonotypes were shared across a handful of donors.

A remark on this clone: Antigen: not known.

An assay was performed, and its level was deep. The table came from immunoSEQ multiplex PCR; TCRdb's copy has only in-frame clones and leaves some out. The repertoire includes roughly 760,000 clones, around 67% of them detected once, and around 1.6% sits in the top ten. A CD45RA+ naive subset and a CD45RA-negative memory subset were split from CD4+ cells. The sequence derives from a woman in her thirties in good health. Sequencing was performed on memory CD4+ T cells sorted from blood. Subset described: CD45RA-negative fraction. The J gene is TRBJ1-2, the V gene TRBV5-1, with D perhaps TRBD1 (5 bases). The CDR3 spells CASRDGTALYGYTF. The CDR3 region has the DNA TGCGCCAGCAGGGACGGGACGGCGCTCTATGGCTACACCTTC. The entire variable domain, with the rest obtained from reference TRBV5-1 and TRBJ1-2, is as follows: KAGVTQTPRYLIKTRGQQVTLSCSPISGHRSVSWYQQTPGQGLQFLFEYFSETQRNKGNFPGRFSGRQFSNSRSEMNVSTLELGDSALYLCASRDGTALYGYTFGSGTRLTVV.